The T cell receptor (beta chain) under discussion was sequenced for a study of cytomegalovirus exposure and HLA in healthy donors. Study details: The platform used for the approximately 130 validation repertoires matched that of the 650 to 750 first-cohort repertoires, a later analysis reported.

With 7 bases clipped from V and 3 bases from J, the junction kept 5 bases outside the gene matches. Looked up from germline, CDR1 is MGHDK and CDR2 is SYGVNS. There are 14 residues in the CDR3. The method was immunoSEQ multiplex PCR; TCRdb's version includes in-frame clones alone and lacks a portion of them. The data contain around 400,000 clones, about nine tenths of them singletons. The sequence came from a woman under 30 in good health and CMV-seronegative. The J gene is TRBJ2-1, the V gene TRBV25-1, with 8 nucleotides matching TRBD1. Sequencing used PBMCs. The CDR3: CASIGTGFYNEQFF. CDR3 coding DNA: TGTGCCAGCATAGGGACAGGTTTCTACAATGAGCAGTTCTTC.